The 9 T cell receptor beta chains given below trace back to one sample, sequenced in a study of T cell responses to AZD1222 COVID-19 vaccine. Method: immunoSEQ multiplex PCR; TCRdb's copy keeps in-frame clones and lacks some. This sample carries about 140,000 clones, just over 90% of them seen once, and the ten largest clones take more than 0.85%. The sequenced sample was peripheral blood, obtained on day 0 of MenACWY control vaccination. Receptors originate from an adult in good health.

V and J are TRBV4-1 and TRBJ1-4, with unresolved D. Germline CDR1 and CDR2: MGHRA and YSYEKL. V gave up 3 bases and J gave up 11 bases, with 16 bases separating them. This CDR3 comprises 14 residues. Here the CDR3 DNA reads TGCGCCAGCAGCCACCCGGGAGGCGCGATGAAACTGTTTTTT. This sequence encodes CASSHPGGAMKLFF.

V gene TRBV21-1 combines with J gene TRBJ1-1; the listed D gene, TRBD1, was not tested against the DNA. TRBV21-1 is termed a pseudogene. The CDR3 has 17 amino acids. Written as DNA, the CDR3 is TGTGCCAGCAGCAAAGGGATCCGGGCAGGGAAGAACACTGAAGCTTTCTTT. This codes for CASSKGIRAGKNTEAFF.

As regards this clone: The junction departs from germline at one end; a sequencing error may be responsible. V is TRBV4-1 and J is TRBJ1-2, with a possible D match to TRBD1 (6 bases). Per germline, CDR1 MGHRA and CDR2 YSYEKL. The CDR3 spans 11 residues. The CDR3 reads CASSQEGRGFF. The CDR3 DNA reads TGCGCCAGCAGCCAAGAGGGCAGGGGCTTCTTC.

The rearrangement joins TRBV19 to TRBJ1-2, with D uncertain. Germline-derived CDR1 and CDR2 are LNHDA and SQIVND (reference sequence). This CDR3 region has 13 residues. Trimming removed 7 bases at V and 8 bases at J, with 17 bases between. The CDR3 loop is CASTAGSRGGYTF. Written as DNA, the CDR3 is TGTGCCAGTACAGCGGGGTCCCGCGGGGGCTACACCTTC.

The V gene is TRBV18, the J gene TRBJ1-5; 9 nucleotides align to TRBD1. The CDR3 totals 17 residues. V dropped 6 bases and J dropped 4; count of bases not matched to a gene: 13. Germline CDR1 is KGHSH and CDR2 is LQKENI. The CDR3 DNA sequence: TGTGCCAGCTCCCAGACTCCGGGACAGGGTTGGAATCAGCCCCAGCATTTT. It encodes CASSQTPGQGWNQPQHF.

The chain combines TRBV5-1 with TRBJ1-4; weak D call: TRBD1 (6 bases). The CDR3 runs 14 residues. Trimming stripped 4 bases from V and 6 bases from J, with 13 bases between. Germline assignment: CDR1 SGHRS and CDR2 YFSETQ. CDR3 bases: TGCGCCAGCAGCCCCAGGGGCCCTTATGAAAAACTGTTTTTT. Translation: CASSPRGPYEKLFF.

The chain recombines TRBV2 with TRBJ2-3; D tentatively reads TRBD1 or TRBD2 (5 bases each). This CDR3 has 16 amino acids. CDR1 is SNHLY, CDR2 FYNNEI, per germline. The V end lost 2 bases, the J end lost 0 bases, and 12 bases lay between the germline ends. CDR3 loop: CASSETGTLSTDTQYF. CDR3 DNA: TGTGCCAGCAGTGAAACCGGGACCCTTAGCACAGATACGCAGTATTTT. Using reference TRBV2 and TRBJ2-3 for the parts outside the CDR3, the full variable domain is EPEVTQTPSHQVTQMGQEVILRCVPISNHLYFYWYRQILGQKVEFLVSFYNNEISEKSEIFDDQFSVERPDGSNFTLKIRSTKLEDSAMYFCASSETGTLSTDTQYFGPGTRLTVL.

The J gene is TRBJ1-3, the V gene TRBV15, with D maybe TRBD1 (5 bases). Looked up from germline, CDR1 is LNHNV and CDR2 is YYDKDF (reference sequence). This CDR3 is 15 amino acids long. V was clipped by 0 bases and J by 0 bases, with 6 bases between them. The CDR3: CATSRDRDSGNTIYF. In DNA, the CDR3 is TGTGCCACCAGCAGAGACAGGGACTCTGGAAACACCATATATTTT.

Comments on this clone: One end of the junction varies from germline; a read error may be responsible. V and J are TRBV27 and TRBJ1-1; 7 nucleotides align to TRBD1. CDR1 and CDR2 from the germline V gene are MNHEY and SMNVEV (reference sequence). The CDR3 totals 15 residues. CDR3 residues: CASSATGRKNNEAFF. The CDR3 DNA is TGTGCCAGCAGTGCGACAGGGCGCAAAAACAATGAAGCTTTCTTT.